The 25 T cell receptor beta chains below all came from one sample that was sequenced in a study of response to subunit inactivated influenza vaccine. MiXCR, applied by TCRdb to the RT-PCR reads, yields one record per CDR3 protein. The sample records 650,000 to 800,000 distinct CDR3 sequences, approximately 17% being singletons. Sequenced material: PBMCs from blood, taken 5 to 6 days after vaccination. These TCRs come from a man aged 45-65 years who received an inactivated influenza vaccine.

V is TRBV6-2 or TRBV6-3 and J is TRBJ2-1; D might be TRBD2 (6 bases). Germline assignment: CDR1 MNHEY and CDR2 SVGEGT. The CDR3 is made up of 12 amino acids. Trimming stripped 5 bases from V and 9 bases from J, with 11 bases between. This CDR3 is CASSPSEVEQFF. The CDR3 DNA reads TGTGCCAGCAGTCCTAGCGAGGTTGAGCAGTTCTTC.

The chain employs TRBV5-1 and TRBJ1-1; D is ambiguous. Germline-derived CDR1 and CDR2 are SGHRS and YFSETQ. V was clipped by 5 bases and J by 6 bases, with 8 bases between them. This CDR3 has 11 amino acids. The CDR3 spells CASSWGSEAFF. DNA for the CDR3: TGCGCCAGCAGTTGGGGATCTGAAGCTTTCTTT.

This clonotype was seen only a few times. The gene calls are TRBV10-3 and TRBJ2-1; 8 bases match TRBD1. Looked up from germline, CDR1 is ENHRY and CDR2 is SYGVKD. The CDR3 spans 15 residues. V was pared by 6 bases and J by 7 bases, with 11 bases of the junction left unmatched. The CDR3 bases are TGTGCCATCAGCAACCCACGGACAGGGCATAATGAGCAGTTCTTC. Its translation is CAISNPRTGHNEQFF.

The chain combines TRBV5-6 with TRBJ2-1; a weak D match, TRBD1 (6 bases). Germline V gene lookup returns CDR1 SGHDT and CDR2 YYEEEE. Trimming pared 5 bases from V and 9 bases from J, leaving 21 bases between. The length of the CDR3 is 15 residues. CDR3: CASRSTLVGGGEQFF. The CDR3 nucleotides are TGTGCCAGCAGATCGACTCTTGTTGGGGGCGGTGAGCAGTTCTTC.

With respect to this clonotype: Without the conserved terminal phenylalanine or tryptophan, this CDR3 likely stems from a read error. The gene calls are TRBV5-1 and TRBJ1-6; no definite D call. Germline V gives CDR1 SGHRS, CDR2 YFSETQ. Trimming removed 5 bases at V and 3 bases at J, with 9 bases between. The CDR3 spans 14 residues. The CDR3 coding sequence is TGCGCCAGCAGAACGGAGCTCTATAATTCACCCCTCCACTCT. Residues: CASRTELYNSPLHS.

The chain is built from TRBV29-1 and TRBJ2-3; 7 bases fit TRBD2. Germline V gene lookup returns CDR1 SQVTM and CDR2 ANQGSEA. With 2 bases clipped from V and 12 bases from J, the junction kept 20 bases outside the gene matches. CDR3 size: 16 residues. The CDR3 spells CSVEYPRAGVPSGQYF. DNA for the CDR3: TGCAGCGTTGAATACCCCCGGGCGGGAGTACCCTCGGGACAGTATTTT.

V and J are TRBV10-3 and TRBJ2-7; D gene ambiguous. CDR1 is ENHRY, CDR2 SYGVKD, per germline. With 7 bases removed from V and 3 bases from J, the gap between germline ends came to 7 bases. The CDR3 consists of 11 residues. The CDR3 is CAIKSDYEQYF. In DNA form, the CDR3 reads TGTGCCATCAAGAGTGACTACGAGCAGTACTTC.

The chain is built from TRBV5-5 and TRBJ1-2; D unclear. Germline lookup yields CDR1 SGHKS and CDR2 YYEKEE (reference sequence). The germline V and J ends were trimmed by 4 bases and 0 bases, with 13 bases remaining between them. The CDR3 has 15 residues. CDR3: CASSPAGTANYGYTF. The CDR3 bases are TGTGCCAGCAGCCCCGCGGGAACCGCTAACTATGGCTACACCTTC.

This chain uses TRBV6-6 with TRBJ2-3; D not resolved. Trimming left V 0 bases short and J 5 bases short, with 12 bases between. The CDR3 is 15 amino acids. The germline gives CDR1 MNHNY, CDR2 SVGAGI (reference sequence). This CDR3 is CASSYSVGYKDTQYF. CDR3 sequence (DNA): TGTGCCAGCAGTTACTCGGTTGGTTATAAAGATACGCAGTATTTT.

In this sample, this clonotype turned up a few times. The J gene is TRBJ2-3, the V gene TRBV5-8; D unresolved. Germline V CDR1 and CDR2: SGHTS, YDEGEE. V was trimmed by 6 bases and J by 2 bases, leaving 16 bases between them. CDR3 length: 15 residues. The CDR3 spells CASMWWSVATDTQYF. CDR3 bases: TGTGCCAGCATGTGGTGGTCAGTAGCCACAGATACGCAGTATTTT.

The rearrangement uses TRBV27 and TRBJ1-1, with D perhaps TRBD1 (6 bases). The CDR3 extends over 15 amino acids. V was cut by 6 bases and J by 6 bases, with 20 bases left in between. Germline V gene sequence: CDR1 MNHEY, CDR2 SMNVEV (reference sequence). The CDR3 region has the DNA TGTGCCAGCAGATGGACAGCCACCGCCGCGGCTGAAGCTTTCTTT. Its protein product is CASRWTATAAAEAFF.

This clonotype was seen a few times. The chain has TRBV20-1 and TRBJ2-5, with D perhaps given as TRBD1 or TRBD2 (6 bases each). The CDR3 totals 13 residues. Germline V gene data show CDR1 as DFQATT and CDR2 as SNEGSKA (reference sequence). V was trimmed by 7 bases and J by 5 bases, leaving 17 bases between them. CDR3 nucleotide sequence: TGCAGTGAAAAGAGGGGGGCGCGGGAGACCCAGTACTTC. Translated: CSEKRGARETQYF.

DNA for the CDR3: TGTGCCAGCAGCGCAGAGAGGTTTGGGACCCAGTACTTC. Translation: CASSAERFGTQYF. J is TRBJ2-5 and V is TRBV7-2; D gene uncertain. The CDR3 totals 13 residues. The V end lost 5 bases, the J end lost 7 bases, and 14 bases lay between the germline ends. Looked up from germline, CDR1 is SGHTA and CDR2 is FQGNSA.

The chain combines TRBV20-1 with TRBJ2-1, with 13 bases aligning to TRBD2. The CDR3 spans 16 residues. Unmatched junction bases numbered 12, after V lost 5 bases and J lost 8 bases. CDR1 is DFQATT, CDR2 SNEGSKA, per germline (reference sequence). DNA of the CDR3: TGCAGTGCTTTTTTCCCGGGACTAGCGGGAAGTTATGAGCAGTTCTTC. Translated, it gives CSAFFPGLAGSYEQFF.

This clonotype has only one observation. A much larger clone differs by one base, so this may be a read error. The rearrangement uses TRBV5-1 and TRBJ1-1; TRBD1 matches 7 bases. The CDR3 consists of 13 residues. From germline, CDR1 is SGHRS and CDR2 YFSETQ. The DNA for the CDR3 is TGCGCCAACAGCCGGGACAGCAACACTGAAGCTTTCTTT. Protein: CANSRDSNTEAFF.

In its sample, this clonotype was seen many times. The V call is TRBV6-1, the J call TRBJ1-1; D is ambiguous. The CDR3 covers 14 residues. Trimming took 8 bases from V and 4 from J, leaving 17 bases between them. The germline CDR1 and CDR2 sequences are MNHNS and SASEGT. CDR3: CASSRQPMSTEAFF. The CDR3 nucleotides are TGTGCCAGCTCCCGGCAGCCCATGAGCACTGAAGCTTTCTTT.

This chain uses TRBV6-2 or TRBV6-3 with TRBJ2-2; TRBD1 aligns across 7 bases. J lost 4 bases, V lost 6 bases, and 5 bases had no gene match. CDR1 and CDR2 from the germline V gene are MNHEY and SVGEGT. The CDR3 runs to 14 residues. As DNA, the CDR3 is TGTGCCAGCAGCCTCGACAGGGTCACCGGGGAGCTGTTTTTT. Residues: CASSLDRVTGELFF.

Comments on this clonotype: At one end the junction does not follow the germline gene, possibly because of a read error. The rearrangement links TRBV29-1 to TRBJ2-4; no clear D. The CDR3 extends over 15 amino acids. Germline CDR1 SQVTM, CDR2 ANQGSEA. The CDR3 sequence is CSAEMGKSAKNIQYF. In DNA form, the CDR3 reads TGCAGCGCTGAAATGGGGAAGTCGGCCAAAAACATTCAGTACTTC.

This sequence joins TRBV24-1 and TRBJ2-3; 8 bases are shared with TRBD1. V lost 0 bases and J lost 2; bases outside the gene matches: 6. The CDR3 is 17 residues long. Germline V lookup: CDR1 KGHDR, CDR2 SFDVKD. CDR3 coding DNA: TGTGCCACCAGTGATTTGCAGGACAGGGAAAACACAGATACGCAGTATTTT. Translation: CATSDLQDRENTDTQYF.

This clonotype was counted a few times. The chain employs TRBV12-3 or TRBV12-4 and TRBJ1-2; 11 nucleotides line up with TRBD1. V dropped 4 bases and J dropped 6; count of bases not matched to a gene: 7. This CDR3 spans 15 amino acids. CDR3 region: CASSSLRTGGHGYTF. As DNA, the CDR3 is TGTGCCAGCAGTTCCCTCCGGACAGGGGGCCATGGCTACACCTTC.

The rearrangement links TRBV7-7 to TRBJ2-7; D perhaps matches TRBD2 (6 bases). The CDR3 has 15 amino acids. CDR1 is SSHAT, CDR2 FNYEAQ, per germline (reference sequence). Deletions cut 5 bases from V and 5 bases from J, with 19 bases between. The CDR3 DNA sequence: TGTGCCAGCAGCCCCGGGCCCCGCGGGGCAAACGAGCAGTACTTC. Its protein is CASSPGPRGANEQYF.

The table lists this clonotype with a few counts. The chain is built from TRBV9 and TRBJ2-1; TRBD1 or TRBD2 may be the D gene (5 bases each). Between the trimmed V and J ends, which lost 3 bases and 6 bases, there was a span of 19 bases. The CDR3 has 16 amino acids. The V gene's germline CDR1 is SGDLS and CDR2 YYNGEE. The CDR3 here is CASSEGLGVGINEQFF. The DNA for the CDR3 is TGTGCCAGCAGCGAGGGCTTGGGGGTAGGCATCAATGAGCAGTTCTTC.

This clonotype occurred many times. This rearrangement joins TRBV12-3 or TRBV12-4 to TRBJ2-3; 10 positions match TRBD2. The V and J ends lost 3 bases and 5 bases, in that order; junction bases with no gene match: 11. The CDR3 length is 17 residues. The CDR3 DNA reads TGTGCCAGCAGTTTTGGTAGCGGGGGGCCCGAGGGAGATACGCAGTATTTT. It translates to CASSFGSGGPEGDTQYF.

The chain uses TRBV6-1 and TRBJ2-5; TRBD1 aligns across 9 bases. Germline loops: CDR1 MNHNS, CDR2 SASEGT. The CDR3 runs 15 residues. The J segment lost 5 bases and the V segment lost 6 bases, leaving 10 bases of the junction unmatched. CDR3 protein: CASSRTGDAGETQYF. CDR3 in DNA: TGTGCCAGCAGCAGGACAGGGGACGCTGGGGAGACCCAGTACTTC.

The table lists this clonotype with a few counts. The genes are TRBV27 and TRBJ2-7; a possible D gene is TRBD2 (5 bases). CDR1 is MNHEY, CDR2 SMNVEV, per germline (reference sequence). There are 14 residues in the CDR3. Trimming shortened V by 8 bases and J by 5 bases, and 19 bases separated the two germline ends. CDR3 coding DNA: TGTGCCAGCGCCCCACGGGGAATGGGCCACGAGCAGTACTTC. It yields the protein CASAPRGMGHEQYF.